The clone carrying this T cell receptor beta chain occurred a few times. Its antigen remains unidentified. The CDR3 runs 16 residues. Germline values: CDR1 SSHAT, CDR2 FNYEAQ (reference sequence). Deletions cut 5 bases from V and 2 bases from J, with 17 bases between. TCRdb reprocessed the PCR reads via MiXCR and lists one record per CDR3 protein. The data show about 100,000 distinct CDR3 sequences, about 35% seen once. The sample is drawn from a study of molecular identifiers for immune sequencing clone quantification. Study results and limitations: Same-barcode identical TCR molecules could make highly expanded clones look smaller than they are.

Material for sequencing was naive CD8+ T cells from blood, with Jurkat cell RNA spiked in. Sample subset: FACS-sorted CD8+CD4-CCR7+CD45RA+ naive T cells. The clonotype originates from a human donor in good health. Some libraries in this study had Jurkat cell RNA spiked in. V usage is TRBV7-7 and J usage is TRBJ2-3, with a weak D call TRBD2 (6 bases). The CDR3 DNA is TGTGCCAGCAGCCCTTCTCCGGGAGAGCTCACAGATACGCAGTATTTT. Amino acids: CASSPSPGELTDTQYF.